The 22 T cell receptor beta chains listed next were all sequenced from one sample in a study of identical twins (dated by TCRdb to 2015 to 2016). The method was 5' RACE. This sample was sequenced with an Illumina HiSeq 2000. The public reads were run again by TCRdb, first through fastp at Q25 and then through MiXCR, and only productive beta chains were kept. Every CDR3 protein is listed once, alongside the most common genes and DNA of its rows. The table for this sample lists about 470,000 distinct CDR3 sequences; approximately 25% of them were counted only once. In total, the top ten clones hold approximately 2.9% of the sample. These same records also appear under a second study, on T cells expressing NK-cell markers.

The specimen was CD4+ T cells sorted from blood. The source is a woman aged 18-30 years in good health.

This clonotype has just a few counts. This chain uses TRBV3-1 with TRBJ2-1; the D gene is possibly TRBD2 (6 bases). The CDR3 loop spans 15 amino acids. Germline loops: CDR1 LGHDT, CDR2 YNNKEL (reference sequence). Trimming stripped 0 bases from V and 8 bases from J, with 14 bases between. CDR3 nucleotide sequence: TGTGCCAGCAGCCAAGAAGGCGGGATGGTGGATGAGCAGTTCTTC. It translates to CASSQEGGMVDEQFF.

This clonotype came up many times. The rearrangement joins TRBV11-2 to TRBJ2-7, with 8 bases lining up with TRBD2. There are 14 residues in the CDR3. V shed 3 bases and J 4 bases; nucleotides not matched to a gene: 5. Per the germline V gene, CDR1 is SGHAT and CDR2 is FQNNGV. CDR3 sequence reads: CASSLGAGAYEQYF. CDR3 DNA: TGTGCCAGCAGCTTGGGAGCGGGAGCTTACGAGCAGTACTTC.

The chain has TRBV12-3 or TRBV12-4 and TRBJ2-3, with D possibly being TRBD1 or TRBD2 (6 bases each). The CDR3 has 12 residues. Between the trimmed V and J ends, which lost 6 bases and 9 bases, there was a span of 13 bases. CDR3 nucleotides: TGTGCCAGCAGGTTGCTAGGGGGGACGCAGTATTTT. Translated: CASRLLGGTQYF.

This clonotype has only a few counts. The chain carries TRBV7-2 and TRBJ2-1; D unclear. The germline V gene encodes CDR1 SGHTA and CDR2 FQGNSA. V was shortened by 5 bases and J by 4 bases, with 12 bases between the two germline ends. This CDR3 region has 14 residues. The CDR3 region has the DNA TGTGCCAGCAGCCCCTCGACTTTTTACAATGAGCAGTTCTTC. Translated, it gives CASSPSTFYNEQFF.

This clonotype turned up a few times. The genes are TRBV20-1 and TRBJ2-3; D unresolved. Germline values: CDR1 DFQATT, CDR2 SNEGSKA (reference sequence). V lost 5 bases and J lost 3, with 15 bases in between. This CDR3 comprises 14 residues. CDR3 region: CSAYPSGRTDTQYF. The DNA of the CDR3 is TGCAGTGCTTACCCCTCCGGTCGAACAGATACGCAGTATTTT.

This clonotype was observed a few times. V usage is TRBV15 and J usage is TRBJ1-2; 9 bases are shared with TRBD1. The CDR3 extends over 14 amino acids. The ends lost 5 bases at V and 0 bases at J; junction bases unmatched: 1. The germline CDR1 and CDR2 sequences are LNHNV and YYDKDF (reference sequence). CDR3 amino acids: CATSGDRANYGYTF. The DNA of the CDR3 is TGTGCCACCAGCGGGGACAGGGCTAACTATGGCTACACCTTC.

This clonotype was picked up a small number of times. This chain uses TRBV6-5 with TRBJ2-5, with D unclear. The germline V gene has CDR1 MNHEY and CDR2 SVGAGI. The CDR3 loop spans 12 amino acids. The V and J ends lost 4 bases and 6 bases respectively, with 9 bases between them. CDR3 amino acids: CASSLGPQTQYF. The CDR3 bases are TGTGCCAGCAGTTTAGGGCCCCAGACCCAGTACTTC.

The table lists this clonotype with a few counts. This chain links TRBV25-1 with TRBJ2-7; 7 bases are a match to TRBD2. Germline V gene lookup returns CDR1 MGHDK and CDR2 SYGVNS. The length of the CDR3 is 13 residues. Trimming cost V 6 bases and J 0 bases; bases outside gene matches: 2. The CDR3 coding sequence is TGTGCCAGCAGGGGGGACTACTCCTACGAGCAGTACTTC. Its translation: CASRGDYSYEQYF.

This clonotype was detected a few times. V and J are TRBV24-1 and TRBJ2-1; weak D call: TRBD1 (5 bases). Trimming stripped 1 base from V and 6 bases from J, with 18 bases between. Germline-derived CDR1 and CDR2 are KGHDR and SFDVKD. CDR3 size: 17 residues. CDR3 bases: TGTGCCACCAGTGATTTAAGTTTGGCTAGGGGTAGCAATGAGCAGTTCTTC. Its protein is CATSDLSLARGSNEQFF.

This clonotype came up a few times. The J gene is TRBJ2-1, the V gene TRBV12-3 or TRBV12-4; no clear D. The CDR3 is 13 amino acids. The V gene lost 3 bases and the J gene lost 1 base, with 4 bases spanning the gap. CDR3 DNA: TGTGCCAGCAGTTTTAGTTCCTACAATGAGCAGTTCTTC. It translates to CASSFSSYNEQFF.

V and J are TRBV12-3 or TRBV12-4 and TRBJ2-5; D is undetermined. V lost 6 bases to trimming and J lost 3 bases, with 11 bases between them. This CDR3 contains 13 residues. CDR3 protein: CASRVHAEETQYF. In DNA form, the CDR3 reads TGTGCCAGCAGGGTCCACGCAGAAGAGACCCAGTACTTC.

The V gene is TRBV5-5, the J gene TRBJ1-1; D gene uncertain. Germline CDR1 SGHKS, CDR2 YYEKEE (reference sequence). The CDR3 extends over 11 amino acids. V gave up 5 bases and J gave up 7 bases, with 9 bases separating them. CDR3 region: CASSSEVEAFF. The CDR3 bases are TGTGCCAGCAGTTCCGAAGTTGAAGCTTTCTTT.

This clonotype was counted many times. The rearrangement uses TRBV5-1 and TRBJ1-5; D is perhaps TRBD1 (6 bases). The CDR3 sequence is 14 residues long. Germline CDR1 and CDR2: SGHRS and YFSETQ. Trimming pared 4 bases from V and 8 bases from J, leaving 16 bases between. In DNA form, the CDR3 reads TGCGCCAGCAGCGTCCGGGGCGAGGGGGAGCCCCAGCATTTT. This sequence encodes CASSVRGEGEPQHF.

This chain links TRBV29-1 with TRBJ2-5; 9 bases line up with TRBD2. Germline V gene lookup returns CDR1 SQVTM and CDR2 ANQGSEA. V trimming: 4 bases; J trimming: 4 bases; junction bases outside the gene matches: 10. There are 15 residues in the CDR3. CDR3 DNA sequence: TGCAGCGTTGGGAAAGGCGGGAGGGCCCCAGAGACCCAGTACTTC. It translates to CSVGKGGRAPETQYF.

The chain couples TRBV5-5 to TRBJ1-4, with D possibly TRBD1 on 5 matching bases. In germline, CDR1 is SGHKS, CDR2 YYEKEE (reference sequence). This CDR3 has 14 residues. V lost 2 bases and J lost 12, with 17 bases in between. CDR3 in amino acids: CASSFNTAGTQLFF. The CDR3 region has the DNA TGTGCCAGCAGCTTTAACACGGCAGGGACCCAACTGTTTTTT.

The V and J genes are TRBV7-2 and TRBJ1-4; D gene uncertain. Germline V lookup: CDR1 SGHTA, CDR2 FQGNSA. Trimming left V 5 bases short and J 10 bases short, with 14 bases between. The CDR3 contains 13 residues. The CDR3 DNA is TGTGCCAGCAGCCACCCCCCCGTGAGAAAACTGTTTTTT. As protein: CASSHPPVRKLFF.

This clonotype was observed a few times. The chain is built from TRBV29-1 and TRBJ2-5; TRBD1 might be the D (6 bases). Per the germline V gene, CDR1 is SQVTM and CDR2 is ANQGSEA. The V gene lost 7 bases and the J gene lost 5 bases, with 11 bases spanning the gap. The CDR3 covers 11 residues. As DNA, the CDR3 is TGCAGCGGGGGGCCTCCGGAGACCCAGTACTTC. This gives the protein CSGGPPETQYF. The full variable domain, rest sourced from reference TRBV29-1 and TRBJ2-5, is SAVISQKPSRDICQRGTSLTIQCQVDSQVTMMFWYRQQPGQSLTLIATANQGSEATYESGFVIDKFPISRPNLTFSTLTVSNMSPEDSSIYLCSGGPPETQYFGPGTRLLVL.

This clonotype was counted many times. This chain uses TRBV29-1 with TRBJ2-2; tentative D call: TRBD1 (5 bases). Germline V lookup: CDR1 SQVTM, CDR2 ANQGSEA. The CDR3 runs to 14 residues. The V end lost 6 bases, the J end lost 0 bases, and 11 bases lay between the germline ends. CDR3 sequence reads: CSVRRVTNTGELFF. Here the CDR3 DNA reads TGCAGCGTCCGCAGGGTGACGAACACCGGGGAGCTGTTTTTT.

The rearrangement uses TRBV23-1 and TRBJ2-7, with a weak D call TRBD1 (6 bases). TRBV23-1 is noted as an ORF with a role that remains uncertain. The CDR3 consists of 14 residues. V gave up 4 bases and J gave up 2 bases, with 12 bases separating them. Written as DNA, the CDR3 is TGCGCCAGCAGTCCCTGGGACAAGACCTACGAGCAGTACTTC. Amino acid sequence: CASSPWDKTYEQYF.

In this sample, this clonotype turned up a few times. The CDR3 coding sequence is TGTGCCAGCTTATTAACCGCCGGAAATCAGCCCCAGCATTTT. Encoded protein: CASLLTAGNQPQHF. The chain carries TRBV7-8 and TRBJ1-5; D uncertain. The CDR3 length is 14 residues. V was shortened by 8 bases and J by 4 bases, with 15 bases between the two germline ends. Germline CDR1 and CDR2: SGHVS and FQNEAQ. Full variable domain (outside the CDR3, taken from reference TRBV7-8 and TRBJ1-5): GAGVSQSPRYKVAKRGQDVALRCDPISGHVSLFWYQQALGQGPEFLTYFQNEAQLDKSGLPSDRFFAERPEGSVSTLKIQRTQQEDSAVYLCASLLTAGNQPQHFGDGTRLSIL.

Only a few counts were recorded for this clonotype. The V gene is TRBV12-3 or TRBV12-4, the J gene TRBJ2-7; 9 bases line up with TRBD1. The length of the CDR3 is 15 residues. V gave up 2 bases and J gave up 4 bases; unmatched junction bases: 6. The chain's CDR3 is CASSLRQGGGYEQYF. The CDR3 DNA reads as TGTGCCAGCAGTTTACGACAGGGGGGAGGATACGAGCAGTACTTC.

V is TRBV9 and J is TRBJ2-3, with 9 bases identical to TRBD2. The length of the CDR3 is 17 residues. Germline V gene data show CDR1 as SGDLS and CDR2 as YYNGEE. V was clipped by 5 bases and J by 5 bases; unmatched bases: 15. The DNA for the CDR3 is TGTGCCAGCAGTGGCCCGGGGCGGGGGGGCTTGAGAGATACGCAGTATTTT. Protein product: CASSGPGRGGLRDTQYF.